The 27 T cell receptor beta chains below all came from one sample that was sequenced in a study of CD8 T cells in ankylosing spondylitis. TCRdb fed the 5' RACE reads into MiXCR, producing one record per CDR3 protein. This sample has roughly 190,000 distinct CDR3 sequences; 9.5% to 15% occur once, and the top ten carry approximately 16%. The source material was blood, either unsorted or a sorted T cell fraction (not recorded which). These receptors all come from a male donor with ankylosing spondylitis or in good health (not recorded which).

The chain is built from TRBV19 and TRBJ2-7; D is unresolved. Trimming took off 5 bases at V and 2 bases at J, with 13 bases between the two ends. CDR1 is LNHDA and CDR2 is SQIVND in the germline V gene (reference sequence). This CDR3 is built from 14 residues. The CDR3: CASSEKTLAYEQYF. For the CDR3, the DNA is TGTGCCAGTAGTGAGAAAACTTTGGCCTACGAGCAGTACTTC.

This clonotype was observed a few times. In DNA, the CDR3 is TGTGCCAGCAGCCCCGGGAAGGGCTCCTACGAGCAGTACTTC. Translating gives CASSPGKGSYEQYF. The chain is built from TRBV5-5 and TRBJ2-7, with D possibly TRBD2 on 5 matching bases. The CDR3 has 14 residues. Germline V lookup: CDR1 SGHKS, CDR2 YYEKEE (reference sequence). V was shortened by 4 bases and J by 0 bases, with 11 bases between the two germline ends.

This clonotype was recorded at least ten times. The gene calls are TRBV29-1 and TRBJ2-5; 11 bases are a match to TRBD2. The CDR3 totals 12 residues. Germline CDR1 SQVTM, CDR2 ANQGSEA. Losses at the gene ends were 8 bases for V and 9 bases for J; bases not matched to a gene: 8. CDR3 coding DNA: TGCAGCTCCGCGACTAGCGGGAACTCCCAGTACTTC. Its translation is CSSATSGNSQYF.

This clonotype has more than one count but fewer than ten. This chain links TRBV7-9 with TRBJ2-1; a weak D match, TRBD2 (7 bases). Germline-derived CDR1 and CDR2 are SEHNR and FQNEAQ (reference sequence). V lost 5 bases to trimming and J lost 9 bases, with 11 bases between them. The CDR3 is made up of 12 amino acids. The CDR3: CASSPRGAEQFF. The CDR3 DNA follows: TGTGCCAGCAGCCCTCGGGGGGCTGAGCAGTTCTTC.

V and J are TRBV4-1 and TRBJ2-1; no clear D gene. This CDR3 has 12 residues. Trimming pared 0 bases from V and 8 bases from J, leaving 5 bases between. The germline CDR1 and CDR2 sequences are MGHRA and YSYEKL. CDR3 bases: TGCGCCAGCAGCCAAGATCACCATGAGCAGTTCTTC. Residues: CASSQDHHEQFF.

V usage is TRBV3-1 and J usage is TRBJ2-1, with 11 positions matching TRBD2. CDR1 is LGHDT and CDR2 is YNNKEL in the germline V gene (reference sequence). Trimming at V came to 0 bases and at J to 0 bases, leaving 7 bases not matched to a gene. This CDR3 contains 19 residues. The CDR3 DNA reads TGTGCCAGCAGCCAAGAGACTAGCGGGGTCCCGAGCTCCTACAATGAGCAGTTCTTC. It codes for CASSQETSGVPSSYNEQFF.

The rearrangement uses TRBV4-2 and TRBJ2-3; 13 bases are a match to TRBD2. The CDR3 is 17 residues long. The V segment lost 2 bases and the J segment 6 bases; nucleotides outside the gene matches: 8. Germline V gives CDR1 LGHNA, CDR2 YNFKEQ. The CDR3 DNA is TGTGCCAGCAGCCAATACGGACTAGCGGGGGAGATGGATACGCAGTATTTT. Translation: CASSQYGLAGEMDTQYF.

CDR3 loop: CASSEDRDAGTQYF. For the CDR3, the DNA is TGTGCCAGCAGTGAGGACCGGGACGCTGGTACGCAGTATTTT. The chain combines TRBV6-4 with TRBJ2-3; tentatively, D is TRBD1 or TRBD2 (5 bases each). The CDR3 length is 14 residues. The germline V and J ends were trimmed by 3 bases and 8 bases, with 15 bases remaining between them. The germline CDR1 and CDR2 sequences are MRHNA and SNTAGT.

There are many counts of this clonotype. V usage is TRBV20-1 and J usage is TRBJ2-1; no reliable D call. The V gene lost 5 bases and the J gene lost 0 bases, with 8 bases spanning the gap. The CDR3 runs 13 residues. Germline loops: CDR1 DFQATT, CDR2 SNEGSKA (reference sequence). The CDR3 DNA is TGCAGTGCTTGCCCAAGCTCCTACAATGAGCAGTTCTTC. It is translated as CSACPSSYNEQFF.

This clonotype has ten or more counts. This rearrangement joins TRBV4-1 to TRBJ2-3, with TRBD1 identical over 7 bases. The CDR3 is 17 residues long. V shed 1 base and J 2 bases; nucleotides not matched to a gene: 9. Germline CDR1 and CDR2: MGHRA and YSYEKL. CDR3 region: CASSQGEQGFFTDTQYF. The CDR3 bases are TGCGCCAGCAGCCAAGGGGAACAGGGGTTTTTCACAGATACGCAGTATTTT.

The chain joins TRBV2 to TRBJ2-7; a possible D gene is TRBD2 (5 bases). Germline CDR1 SNHLY, CDR2 FYNNEI. V gave up 4 bases and J gave up 4 bases, with 11 bases separating them. The CDR3 runs 13 residues. The CDR3 loop is CASSGEFPYEQYF. For the CDR3, the DNA is TGTGCCAGCAGTGGGGAGTTCCCTTACGAGCAGTACTTC.

V usage is TRBV6-5 and J usage is TRBJ1-1; D gene uncertain. The CDR3 has 14 residues. Trimming removed 2 bases at V and 3 bases at J, with 10 bases between. Germline-derived CDR1 and CDR2 are MNHEY and SVGAGI. For the CDR3, the DNA is TGTGCCAGCAGTTACGGGAAGGGCGACACTGAAGCTTTCTTT. Translation gives CASSYGKGDTEAFF.

The chain combines TRBV7-6 with TRBJ2-2; D ambiguous. The CDR3 is 12 residues long. Germline V gene data show CDR1 as SGHVS and CDR2 as FNYEAQ. The V and J ends lost 6 bases and 9 bases respectively, with 11 bases between them. This CDR3 reads CASSSALRELFF. CDR3 nucleotide sequence: TGTGCCAGCAGTTCGGCTCTCCGGGAGCTGTTTTTT.

The chain links TRBV7-9 to TRBJ1-4; D unresolved. Trimming pared 8 bases from V and 7 bases from J, leaving 17 bases between. The CDR3 length is 14 residues. Germline lookup yields CDR1 SEHNR and CDR2 FQNEAQ (reference sequence). The CDR3 region has the DNA TGTGCCAGCGGAGAGGACCCCTGGGGTGAAAAACTGTTTTTT. Translated: CASGEDPWGEKLFF.

This clonotype has just a few counts. The J gene is TRBJ1-1, the V gene TRBV7-9; TRBD1 aligns across 7 bases. V gave up 5 bases and J gave up 1 base; unmatched junction bases: 13. The germline V gene encodes CDR1 SEHNR and CDR2 FQNEAQ (reference sequence). CDR3 length equals 17 residues. The DNA for the CDR3 is TGTGCCAGCAGCCCAAGATTGGGACAGCTCTCGAACACTGAAGCTTTCTTT. It is translated as CASSPRLGQLSNTEAFF. The full variable domain, rest sourced from reference TRBV7-9 and TRBJ1-1, is DTGVSQNPRHKITKRGQNVTFRCDPISEHNRLYWYRQTLGQGPEFLTYFQNEAQLEKSRLLSDRFSAERPKGSFSTLEIQRTEQGDSAMYLCASSPRLGQLSNTEAFFGQGTRLTVV.

The chain employs TRBV11-1 and TRBJ2-1; TRBD1 matches at 7 bases. This CDR3 contains 18 residues. The V gene's germline CDR1 is SGHAT and CDR2 FQDESV (reference sequence). V trimming: 7 bases; J trimming: 0 bases; junction bases outside the gene matches: 15. CDR3 amino acids: CASTLAQGESGSYNEQFF. The CDR3 DNA sequence: TGTGCCAGCACCCTCGCGCAGGGGGAGTCTGGCTCCTACAATGAGCAGTTCTTC.

There are a few counts of this clonotype. This rearrangement joins TRBV5-1 to TRBJ2-7; D possibly corresponds to TRBD1 (6 bases). V lost 0 bases and J 5 bases, leaving 15 bases between the germline ends. The CDR3 runs 15 residues. CDR1 and CDR2 (germline): SGHRS, YFSETQ. CDR3 amino acids: CASSLANPGVHEQYF. The CDR3 region has the DNA TGCGCCAGCAGCTTGGCCAACCCAGGGGTTCACGAGCAGTACTTC.

CDR3 DNA: TGTGCCAGCAGCCATCCCAGACTAGCGGGAGAAGAGACCCAGTACTTC. Encoded protein: CASSHPRLAGEETQYF. The rearrangement links TRBV14 to TRBJ2-5, with 12 bases fitting TRBD2. The V and J ends lost 3 bases and 3 bases, in that order; junction bases with no gene match: 5. The CDR3 loop spans 16 amino acids. Per germline, CDR1 SGHDN and CDR2 FVKESK.

V usage is TRBV29-1 and J usage is TRBJ1-1; TRBD1 is a possible D gene (5 bases). Germline loops: CDR1 SQVTM, CDR2 ANQGSEA. Between the trimmed V and J ends, which lost 5 bases and 2 bases, there was a span of 15 bases. There are 14 residues in the CDR3. CDR3 protein: CSVPMGGGNTEAFF. CDR3 sequence (DNA): TGCAGCGTTCCAATGGGGGGGGGTAACACTGAAGCTTTCTTT.

This clonotype was detected a few times. This rearrangement joins TRBV27 to TRBJ2-5; D is perhaps TRBD1 (6 bases). This CDR3 contains 12 residues. V was pared by 7 bases and J by 5 bases, with 11 bases between. Germline assignment: CDR1 MNHEY and CDR2 SMNVEV (reference sequence). The CDR3 nucleotides read TGTGCCAGCATTACAGGGCGGGAGACCCAGTACTTC. This sequence encodes CASITGRETQYF.

This clonotype has at least ten counts. This chain uses TRBV7-9 with TRBJ2-5; the D call may be TRBD1 or TRBD2 (5 bases each). From germline, CDR1 is SEHNR and CDR2 FQNEAQ (reference sequence). The V end lost 4 bases, the J end lost 7 bases, and 19 bases lay between the germline ends. This CDR3 is built from 15 residues. The DNA of the CDR3 is TGTGCCAGCAGCTCCCGGGACGGAGCTCCCGGGACCCAGTACTTC. Translating it yields CASSSRDGAPGTQYF. The whole variable domain, filled in from reference TRBV7-9 and TRBJ2-5, reads DTGVSQNPRHKITKRGQNVTFRCDPISEHNRLYWYRQTLGQGPEFLTYFQNEAQLEKSRLLSDRFSAERPKGSFSTLEIQRTEQGDSAMYLCASSSRDGAPGTQYFGPGTRLLVL.

This clonotype was seen only a few times. This sequence joins TRBV6-2 or TRBV6-3 and TRBJ1-1; D is undetermined. V was pared by 2 bases and J by 10 bases, with 14 bases between. Germline CDR1 is MNHEY and CDR2 is SVGEGT. CDR3 length equals 13 residues. The CDR3 DNA sequence: TGTGCCAGCAGTTACAGTAGGGCTCGCCGAGCTTTCTTT. Protein: CASSYSRARRAFF.

The chain joins TRBV12-3 or TRBV12-4 to TRBJ2-1, with D possibly matching TRBD2 (5 bases). The ends were cut back, 8 bases at V and 5 bases at J, with 19 bases in the middle. The CDR3 totals 15 residues. The CDR3 here is CASYLGRVGNNEQFF. CDR3 in DNA: TGTGCCAGCTACCTAGGGCGGGTCGGCAACAATGAGCAGTTCTTC.

The chain has TRBV7-2 and TRBJ2-1; D is possibly TRBD2 (5 bases). The CDR3 is 14 amino acids. Germline V CDR1 and CDR2: SGHTA, FQGNSA. Trimming took off 3 bases at V and 6 bases at J, with 12 bases between the two ends. The CDR3 region has the DNA TGTGCCAGCAGCTTTGCCCCAGGACTCAATGAGCAGTTCTTC. This encodes CASSFAPGLNEQFF.

This clonotype has at least ten counts. The rearrangement joins TRBV5-6 to TRBJ2-7; D might be TRBD1 or TRBD2, each matching 5 bases. The CDR3 loop spans 15 amino acids. Trimming left V 0 bases short and J 3 bases short, with 13 bases between. Per germline, CDR1 SGHDT and CDR2 YYEEEE. In DNA form, the CDR3 reads TGTGCCAGCAGCTTGGGGGAGACAGTGCGCTACGAGCAGTACTTC. Its protein is CASSLGETVRYEQYF.

This rearrangement joins TRBV6-5 to TRBJ2-3; D is uncertain. The germline V gene encodes CDR1 MNHEY and CDR2 SVGAGI. The CDR3 consists of 18 residues. Deletions cut 4 bases from V and 0 bases from J, with 20 bases between. This CDR3 reads CASSFSIAVLGSTDTQYF. The DNA of the CDR3 is TGTGCCAGCAGTTTCTCGATCGCGGTCCTCGGGAGCACAGATACGCAGTATTTT.

This chain joins TRBV14 and TRBJ2-1; TRBD2 might be the D (6 bases). Trimming removed 0 bases at V and 0 bases at J, with 12 bases between. CDR1 and CDR2 from the germline V gene are SGHDN and FVKESK. The CDR3 spans 17 residues. The CDR3 nucleotides are TGTGCCAGCAGCCAAGAGGGGACGGGACTCTCCTACAATGAGCAGTTCTTC. Amino acid sequence: CASSQEGTGLSYNEQFF. The whole variable domain, filled in from reference TRBV14 and TRBJ2-1, reads EAGVTQFPSHSVIEKGQTVTLRCDPISGHDNLYWYRRVMGKEIKFLLHFVKESKQDESGMPNNRFLAERTGGTYSTLKVQPAELEDSGVYFCASSQEGTGLSYNEQFFGPGTRLTVL.